This paragraph covers one T cell receptor beta chain sequence. The antigen remains undetermined. The sample originates from a study of vaccination and CD4 T cells after COVID-19. The treatment was: approximately 9-day PBMC culture with coronavirus spike peptide pools or control peptides (ViraFEST assay). Sequencing of DNA taken from cultured CD4+ T cells relied on the Oncomine TCR Beta short-read assay. MiXCR was run by TCRdb on the PCR reads, yielding one entry per CDR3 protein. The sample records roughly 15,000 distinct CDR3 sequences, roughly 50% being singletons. This receptor was obtained from a human donor who had recovered from COVID-19. Material for sequencing was CD4+ T cells from blood, cultured in vitro.

The CDR3 is CASSIQGRTSSVYEQYF. CDR3 bases: TGTGCCAGTAGTATTCAAGGGAGGACTAGCTCGGTCTACGAGCAGTACTTC. V and J are TRBV19 and TRBJ2-7, with 8 bases that match TRBD2. Germline V gene data show CDR1 as LNHDA and CDR2 as SQIVND (reference sequence). The CDR3 loop spans 17 amino acids. The V segment lost 3 bases and the J segment 3 bases; nucleotides outside the gene matches: 13.